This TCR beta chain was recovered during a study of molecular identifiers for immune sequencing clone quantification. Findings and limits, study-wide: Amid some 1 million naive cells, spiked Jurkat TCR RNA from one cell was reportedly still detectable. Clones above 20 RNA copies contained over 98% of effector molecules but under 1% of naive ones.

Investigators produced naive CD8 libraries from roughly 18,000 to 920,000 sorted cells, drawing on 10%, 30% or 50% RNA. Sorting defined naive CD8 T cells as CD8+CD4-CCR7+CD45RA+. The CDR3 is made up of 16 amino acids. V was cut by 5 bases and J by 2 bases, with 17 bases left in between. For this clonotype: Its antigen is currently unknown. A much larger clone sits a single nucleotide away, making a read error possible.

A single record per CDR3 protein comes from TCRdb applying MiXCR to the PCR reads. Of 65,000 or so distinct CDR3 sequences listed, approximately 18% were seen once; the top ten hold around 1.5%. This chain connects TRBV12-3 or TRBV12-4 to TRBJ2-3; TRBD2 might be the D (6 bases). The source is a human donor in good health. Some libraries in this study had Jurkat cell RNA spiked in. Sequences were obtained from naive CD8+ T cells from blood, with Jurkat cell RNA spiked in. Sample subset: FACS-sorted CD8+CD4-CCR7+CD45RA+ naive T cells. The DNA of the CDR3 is TGTGCCAGCAGTATAGGCGGGATGGATACCACAGATACGCAGTATTTT. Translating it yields CASSIGGMDTTDTQYF.